The 12 T cell receptor beta chains below were found in one sample sequenced in a study of multiple sclerosis patients with progressive multifocal leukoencephalopathy. The protocol was immunoSEQ multiplex PCR, while the TCRdb copy is restricted to in-frame clones and leaves out a portion. This table has 20,000 to 30,000 clones, around 93% appearing once. Time point: around 12 months of natalizumab therapy. The sequencing here drew on PBMCs, taken from a patient treated with natalizumab. The receptor source for this set is a man aged 25-40 years with multiple sclerosis.

This sequence joins TRBV7-8 and TRBJ2-7; D assignment may be TRBD1 or TRBD2 (5 bases each). CDR3 length: 13 residues. Trimming stripped 4 bases from V and 7 bases from J, with 14 bases between. Germline loops: CDR1 SGHVS, CDR2 FQNEAQ. DNA for the CDR3: TGTGCCAGCAGCTACCACGGGGCGGAAGAGCAGTACGTC. Encoded protein: CASSYHGAEEQYV.

In DNA, the CDR3 is TGTGCCAGCAGCTTCCGCGGATTCTCTGGAAACACCATATATTTT. It codes for CASSFRGFSGNTIYF. The V gene is TRBV7-8, the J gene TRBJ1-3; D not certain. The V and J ends lost 3 bases and 0 bases respectively, with 9 bases between them. The germline gives CDR1 SGHVS, CDR2 FQNEAQ. The CDR3 is 15 amino acids.

The CDR3 DNA sequence: TGTGCCAGCAGCTTATATCCCCCCCTAGCGGGTAGCACAGATACGCAGTATTTT. It encodes CASSLYPPLAGSTDTQYF. The gene calls are TRBV7-2 and TRBJ2-3; 8 bases agree with TRBD2. J gave up 0 bases and V 2 bases, and 10 bases lay outside the gene matches. Germline CDR1 SGHTA, CDR2 FQGNSA. The CDR3 has 18 residues.

This clone appeared a few times. The chain recombines TRBV6-4 with TRBJ2-1, with 10 positions matching TRBD2. Per germline, CDR1 MRHNA and CDR2 SNTAGT. The trim removed 4 bases at V and 9 bases at J, leaving 6 bases unmatched. The CDR3 is made up of 14 amino acids. CDR3 nucleotide sequence: TGTGCCAGCAGTGGAGGGACTAGCGCAAGTGAGCAGTTCTTC. Its translation: CASSGGTSASEQFF.

The CDR3 protein is CASSPGLAEISYNEQFF. CDR3 bases: TGTGCCAGCAGCCCGGGACTAGCGGAAATCTCCTACAATGAGCAGTTCTTC. The chain links TRBV14 to TRBJ2-1; 11 nucleotides agree with TRBD2. The junction had 5 bases not matched to a gene; V was cut back by 4 bases and J by 0 bases. Germline CDR1 is SGHDN and CDR2 is FVKESK. This CDR3 region has 17 residues. Variable domain in full (rest from reference TRBV14 and TRBJ2-1): EAGVTQFPSHSVIEKGQTVTLRCDPISGHDNLYWYRRVMGKEIKFLLHFVKESKQDESGMPNNRFLAERTGGTYSTLKVQPAELEDSGVYFCASSPGLAEISYNEQFFGPGTRLTVL.

The chain recombines TRBV7-9 with TRBJ2-5; D possibly corresponds to TRBD2 (6 bases). This CDR3 has 13 residues. The V gene lost 7 bases and the J gene lost 5 bases, with 14 bases spanning the gap. Germline assignment: CDR1 SEHNR and CDR2 FQNEAQ (reference sequence). The chain's CDR3 is CASNHGGRETQYF. The CDR3 nucleotides are TGTGCCAGCAACCACGGGGGTCGGGAGACCCAGTACTTC.

The chain has TRBV27 and TRBJ1-4, with D possibly being TRBD1 (5 bases). CDR3 length: 14 amino acids. Trimming took 6 bases from V and 7 from J, leaving 15 bases between them. Germline V gene lookup returns CDR1 MNHEY and CDR2 SMNVEV (reference sequence). CDR3 in amino acids: CASSWGLGSEKLFF. Written as DNA, the CDR3 is TGTGCCAGCAGCTGGGGCTTGGGTAGTGAAAAACTGTTTTTT.

The rearrangement links TRBV7-9 to TRBJ2-1, with 8 bases lining up with TRBD2. Germline loops: CDR1 SEHNR, CDR2 FQNEAQ (reference sequence). The length of the CDR3 is 17 residues. Trimming at V came to 6 bases and at J to 3 bases, leaving 13 bases not matched to a gene. CDR3 DNA sequence: TGTGCCAGCAGTAAATCAGCAGCGGGAGCAGGCTACAATGAGCAGTTCTTC. It encodes CASSKSAAGAGYNEQFF.

The rearrangement uses TRBV30 and TRBJ1-5; D might be TRBD1 (5 bases). The CDR3 is made up of 14 amino acids. CDR1 and CDR2 (germline): GTSNPN, SVGIG (reference sequence). The V end was cut by 0 bases, the J end by 9 bases, with 15 bases between. CDR3 in DNA: TGTGCCTGGAGTGTAGGCAGGGCGGGTAGGCCCCAGCATTTT. This sequence encodes CAWSVGRAGRPQHF.

The chain links TRBV4-1 to TRBJ1-1; D possibly corresponds to TRBD1 (5 bases). The CDR3 extends over 15 amino acids. Trimming cost V 6 bases and J 11 bases, with 25 bases left between them. Germline CDR1 and CDR2: MGHRA and YSYEKL. CDR3 coding DNA: TGCGCCAGCAGTCAAAGGGGATTTTGGGAAGGCGATGCTTTCTTT. This encodes CASSQRGFWEGDAFF.

V usage is TRBV18 and J usage is TRBJ2-3; 9 bases are a match to TRBD1. The V segment lost 3 bases and the J segment 2 bases; nucleotides outside the gene matches: 3. This CDR3 contains 15 residues. Germline CDR1 and CDR2: KGHSH and LQKENI. This CDR3 reads CASSPGQGTTDTQYF. DNA of the CDR3: TGTGCCAGCTCACCCGGACAGGGGACCACAGATACGCAGTATTTT.

The chain combines TRBV4-3 with TRBJ2-6; D unclear. The CDR3 totals 16 residues. With 0 bases removed from V and 2 bases from J, the gap between germline ends came to 8 bases. Germline values: CDR1 LGHNA, CDR2 YSLEER. CDR3 DNA sequence: TGCGCCAGCAGCCAAGATGTCCAGGCTGGGGCCAACGTCCTGACTTTC. It translates to CASSQDVQAGANVLTF.